Below, 21 T cell receptor beta chains from the same sample are listed, as sequenced in a study of blood T cell repertoires in COVID-19 (dated by TCRdb to about 2020). Libraries were made using the immunoSEQ multiplex PCR assay. Entries here come from immuneACCESS through TCRdb and include only in-frame sequences with V and J called. Some clones fail to appear in such tables; in the studies checked, an unresolved V gene covers under half of the shortfall, and the cause of the remainder is unknown. This sample is represented by 200,000 to 300,000 clones; 84% of them were singletons. In total, the top ten clones hold around 4.2% of the sample. Sequencing was carried out using peripheral blood. The receptor source for this set is a man between 60 and 70 years old with acute or convalescent COVID-19.

The rearrangement joins TRBV14 to TRBJ2-1; TRBD1 might be the D (6 bases). The V gene lost 4 bases and the J gene lost 0 bases, with 16 bases spanning the gap. The CDR3 extends over 17 amino acids. From germline, CDR1 is SGHDN and CDR2 FVKESK. The chain's CDR3 is CASSPYRDTSSYNEQFF. CDR3 sequence (DNA): TGTGCCAGCAGCCCCTACCGGGACACCAGCTCCTACAATGAGCAGTTCTTC.

This chain joins TRBV5-4 and TRBJ1-4, with TRBD1 as a possible D gene (5 bases). The germline CDR1 and CDR2 sequences are SGHNT and YYREEE (reference sequence). V lost 2 bases to trimming and J lost 8 bases, with 13 bases between them. This CDR3 has 14 residues. The CDR3, as DNA: TGTGCCAGCAGCTTCGGGGGTAAGAGGGAAAAACTGTTTTTT. Translated: CASSFGGKREKLFF. The entire variable domain, with the rest obtained from reference TRBV5-4 and TRBJ1-4, is as follows: ETGVTQSPTHLIKTRGQQVTLRCSSQSGHNTVSWYQQALGQGPQFIFQYYREEENGRGNFPPRFSGLQFPNYSSELNVNALELDDSALYLCASSFGGKREKLFFGSGTQLSVL.

The chain recombines TRBV5-6 with TRBJ1-5, with TRBD1 matching 10 bases. This CDR3 is built from 16 residues. Germline-derived CDR1 and CDR2 are SGHDT and YYEEEE. V lost 4 bases and J lost 7; bases outside the gene matches: 11. The CDR3 DNA follows: TGTGCCAGCAGCCCTTGGACAGGGGGGACTGGGCAGCCCCAGCATTTT. Translation gives CASSPWTGGTGQPQHF.

V usage is TRBV5-1 and J usage is TRBJ1-2; 10 bases are shared with TRBD1. The CDR3 runs 18 residues. J lost 2 bases, V lost 2 bases, and 12 bases had no gene match. Germline values: CDR1 SGHRS, CDR2 YFSETQ. The CDR3 bases are TGCGCCAGCAGCTTCTCGACACACCCGGGACAGGGGAACTATGGCTACACCTTC. It yields the protein CASSFSTHPGQGNYGYTF.

The rearrangement joins TRBV29-1 to TRBJ2-7, with D perhaps TRBD1 (5 bases). The CDR3 loop spans 13 amino acids. The V and J ends lost 4 bases and 3 bases respectively, with 13 bases between them. The germline V gene encodes CDR1 SQVTM and CDR2 ANQGSEA. The CDR3 DNA reads TGCAGCGTTGCTTCTCCAGGGCTCTACGAGCAGTACTTC. Its translation: CSVASPGLYEQYF.

The V call is TRBV27, the J call TRBJ2-1; TRBD1 aligns across 7 bases. The V and J ends lost 3 bases and 6 bases, in that order; junction bases with no gene match: 8. CDR3 length: 15 residues. The V gene's germline CDR1 is MNHEY and CDR2 SMNVEV (reference sequence). This CDR3 reads CASSFAQGITNEQFF. The CDR3 DNA follows: TGTGCCAGCAGTTTCGCACAGGGGATTACCAATGAGCAGTTCTTC.

The rearrangement joins TRBV10-3 to TRBJ2-1; 12 nucleotides align to TRBD2. Germline V gives CDR1 ENHRY, CDR2 SYGVKD. This CDR3 region has 16 residues. With 7 bases clipped from V and 8 bases from J, the junction kept 12 bases outside the gene matches. CDR3: CAIKPGLAGSGDEQFF. CDR3 nucleotide sequence: TGTGCCATCAAGCCCGGACTAGCGGGATCGGGGGATGAGCAGTTCTTC.

This rearrangement joins TRBV7-2 to TRBJ2-3; a possible D gene is TRBD2 (6 bases). Germline V CDR1 and CDR2: SGHTA, FQGNSA. V was clipped by 8 bases and J by 6 bases, with 21 bases between them. The CDR3 length is 15 residues. CDR3 DNA sequence: TGTGCCAGCCATATTGGCGGCGGGGAACCGGATACGCAGTATTTT. It translates to CASHIGGGEPDTQYF.

This chain joins TRBV5-4 and TRBJ1-6; D uncertain. The CDR3 is 15 amino acids. CDR1 and CDR2 (germline): SGHNT, YYREEE (reference sequence). V was shortened by 4 bases and J by 0 bases, with 8 bases between the two germline ends. CDR3 in amino acids: CASSPGGSYNSPLHF. For the CDR3, the DNA is TGTGCCAGCAGCCCTGGCGGCTCCTATAATTCACCCCTCCACTTT.

In regard to this clone: The sample carries other DNA sequences with the same CDR3. The chain uses TRBV7-9 and TRBJ2-1, with 8 bases that match TRBD1. CDR1 SEHNR and CDR2 FQNEAQ come from the germline V gene (reference sequence). This CDR3 comprises 14 residues. V trimming: 1 base; J trimming: 7 bases; junction bases outside the gene matches: 3. The CDR3 reads CASSLGDRGNEQFF. In DNA, the CDR3 is TGTGCCAGCAGCTTAGGCGACAGGGGAAATGAGCAGTTCTTC.

This rearrangement joins TRBV2 to TRBJ2-3, with 8 bases that match TRBD2. The CDR3 spans 15 residues. V lost 3 bases to trimming and J lost 0 bases; unmatched junction nucleotides: 2. CDR1 is SNHLY and CDR2 is FYNNEI in the germline V gene. For the CDR3, the DNA is TGTGCCAGCAGTGAGTGGACTAGCAGCACAGATACGCAGTATTTT. Encoded protein: CASSEWTSSTDTQYF.

In its sample, this clone was seen once. The chain joins TRBV28 to TRBJ1-2; D ambiguous. Deletions cut 5 bases from V and 8 bases from J, with 18 bases between. This CDR3 has 14 amino acids. Germline V lookup: CDR1 MDHEN, CDR2 SYDVKM. CDR3 in amino acids: CASSPLTSGRGYTF. The CDR3 nucleotides read TGTGCCAGCAGTCCGTTGACTAGCGGTAGAGGCTACACCTTC.

As DNA, the CDR3 is TGTGCCAGCAGTTACGACAGGGCCGCCACTGAAGCTTTCTTT. This sequence encodes CASSYDRAATEAFF. J is TRBJ1-1 and V is TRBV27, with 7 bases matching TRBD1. The CDR3 is made up of 14 amino acids. V was pared by 4 bases and J by 4 bases, with 6 bases of the junction left unmatched. Germline CDR1 is MNHEY and CDR2 is SMNVEV (reference sequence).

The V and J genes are TRBV11-2 and TRBJ1-6; D might be TRBD1 (6 bases). Per the germline V gene, CDR1 is SGHAT and CDR2 is FQNNGV. This CDR3 contains 15 residues. Trimming shortened V by 5 bases and J by 8 bases, and 16 bases separated the two germline ends. CDR3: CASSNNRAGDSPLHF. The CDR3 DNA reads as TGTGCCAGCAGCAACAACAGGGCCGGGGATTCACCCCTCCACTTT.

The chain uses TRBV20-1 and TRBJ2-3, with 10 nucleotides matching TRBD2. The ends lost 3 bases at V and 1 base at J; junction bases unmatched: 1. The CDR3 extends over 14 amino acids. CDR1 DFQATT and CDR2 SNEGSKA come from the germline V gene (reference sequence). CDR3 DNA: TGCAGTGCTAGTCTAGCGGGGGGCACAGATACGCAGTATTTT. Its translation is CSASLAGGTDTQYF.

The CDR3 region is CASRPPWTSGRKDSYEQYF. CDR3 DNA sequence: TGTGCAAGTCGCCCACCCTGGACTAGCGGGAGAAAAGATTCCTACGAGCAGTACTTC. The chain has TRBV12-2 and TRBJ2-7; the table's D gene call, TRBD2, was not cross checked with the DNA. TRBV12-2 counts as a pseudogene. The length of the CDR3 is 19 residues.

The chain joins TRBV7-9 to TRBJ2-7, with D perhaps TRBD1 (5 bases). CDR3 size: 16 residues. Germline loops: CDR1 SEHNR, CDR2 FQNEAQ (reference sequence). V gave up 0 bases and J gave up 1 base, with 13 bases separating them. The DNA of the CDR3 is TGTGCCAGCAGCTTAGCGGGGCACCTCACATCCTACGAGCAGTACTTC. Protein: CASSLAGHLTSYEQYF.

This chain joins TRBV19 and TRBJ1-5; maybe TRBD1 (6 bases). V gave up 7 bases and J gave up 5 bases, with 18 bases separating them. The CDR3 length is 15 residues. CDR1 and CDR2 from the germline V gene are LNHDA and SQIVND (reference sequence). CDR3 protein: CASMWGTGSHQPQHF. CDR3 DNA sequence: TGTGCCAGTATGTGGGGAACAGGGAGTCATCAGCCCCAGCATTTT.

V usage is TRBV19 and J usage is TRBJ2-1; 8 bases agree with TRBD2. The CDR3 consists of 15 residues. Germline lookup yields CDR1 LNHDA and CDR2 SQIVND (reference sequence). V shed 3 bases and J 5 bases; nucleotides not matched to a gene: 6. The CDR3 spells CASSISSGVHNEQFF. Written as DNA, the CDR3 is TGTGCCAGTAGTATTAGTAGCGGGGTACACAATGAGCAGTTCTTC.

This rearrangement joins TRBV7-9 to TRBJ1-2; D not resolved. V was clipped by 4 bases and J by 6 bases, with 15 bases between them. Germline V CDR1 and CDR2: SEHNR, FQNEAQ (reference sequence). This CDR3 is built from 14 residues. CDR3 DNA sequence: TGTGCCAGCAGCTCAACATCCGTGGTTAATGGCTACACCTTC. Translating it yields CASSSTSVVNGYTF.

The V gene is TRBV30, the J gene TRBJ2-3, with D perhaps TRBD1 (5 bases). The V and J ends lost 2 bases and 12 bases respectively, with 18 bases between them. The CDR3 spans 13 residues. In germline, CDR1 is GTSNPN, CDR2 SVGIG (reference sequence). The CDR3 sequence: CAWSIRSRVFQYF. In DNA, the CDR3 is TGTGCCTGGAGTATACGAAGCAGGGTATTTCAGTATTTT.